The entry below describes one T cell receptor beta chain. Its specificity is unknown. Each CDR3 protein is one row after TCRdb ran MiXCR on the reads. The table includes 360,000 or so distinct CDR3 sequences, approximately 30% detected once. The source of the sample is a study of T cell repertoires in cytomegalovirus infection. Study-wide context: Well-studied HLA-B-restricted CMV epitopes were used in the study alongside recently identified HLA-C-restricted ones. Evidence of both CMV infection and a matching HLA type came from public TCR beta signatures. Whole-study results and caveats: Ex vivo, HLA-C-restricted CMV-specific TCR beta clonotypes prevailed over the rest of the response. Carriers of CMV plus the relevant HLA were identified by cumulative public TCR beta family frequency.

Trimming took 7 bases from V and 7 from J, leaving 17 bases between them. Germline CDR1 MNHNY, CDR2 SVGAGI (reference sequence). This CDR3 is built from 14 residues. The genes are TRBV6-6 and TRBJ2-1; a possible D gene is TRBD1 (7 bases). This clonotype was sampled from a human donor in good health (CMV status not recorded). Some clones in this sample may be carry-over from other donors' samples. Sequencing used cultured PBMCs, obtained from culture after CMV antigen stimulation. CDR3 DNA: TGTGCCAGCACCACGCAGGGGGGTCGGAATGAGCAGTTCTTC. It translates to CASTTQGGRNEQFF.